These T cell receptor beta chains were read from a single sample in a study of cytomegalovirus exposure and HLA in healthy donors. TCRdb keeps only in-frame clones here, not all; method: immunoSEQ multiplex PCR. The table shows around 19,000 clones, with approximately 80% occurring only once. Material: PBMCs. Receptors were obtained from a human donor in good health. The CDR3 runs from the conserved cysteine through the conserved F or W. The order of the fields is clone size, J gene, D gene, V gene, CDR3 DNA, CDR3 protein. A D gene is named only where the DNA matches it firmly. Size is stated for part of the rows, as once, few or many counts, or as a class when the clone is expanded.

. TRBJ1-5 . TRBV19 TGTGCCAGTAGTATAGGCGGGGCTAGCAATCAGCCCCAGCATTTT CASSIGGASNQPQHF
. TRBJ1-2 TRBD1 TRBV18 TGTGCCAGCTCTCAGACAGGGGCGCAGTCCGATGGCTACACCTTC CASSQTGAQSDGYTF
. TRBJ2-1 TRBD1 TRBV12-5 TGTGCTAGTGGTACCGCGGGACAGGGGAGCAATGAGCAGTTCTTC CASGTAGQGSNEQFF
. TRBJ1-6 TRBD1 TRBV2 TGTGCCAGACGTCAGGGGGATCGGAATTCACCCCTCCACTTT CARRQGDRNSPLHF
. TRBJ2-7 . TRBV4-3 TGCGCCAGCAGCCGGGGGGTCGCTTCCTACGAGCAGTACTTC CASSRGVASYEQYF
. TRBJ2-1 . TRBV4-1 TGCGCCAGCAGCCAAGGACGGGGACTTTCGGACAATGAGCAGTTCTTC CASSQGRGLSDNEQFF
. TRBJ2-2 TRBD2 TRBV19 TGTGCCAGTAGTATAGCGGGAGGCCTTGAGCTGTTTTTT CASSIAGGLELFF
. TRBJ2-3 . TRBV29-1 TGCAGCGTCAAACTAGTAACAGATACGCAGTATTTT CSVKLVTDTQYF
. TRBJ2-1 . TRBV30 TGTGCCTGGGAGGTCGGGAGCTCCTACAATGAGCAGTTCTTC CAWEVGSSYNEQFF
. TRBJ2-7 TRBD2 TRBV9 TGTGCCAGCAGCGTAGCGGCGGGGGGCCCGCAGTACTTC CASSVAAGGPQYF
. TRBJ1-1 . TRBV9 TGTGCCAGCAGCACAGGACAGTACAGAACTGAAGCTTTCTTT CASSTGQYRTEAFF
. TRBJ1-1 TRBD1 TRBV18 TGTGCCAGCTCCCCACTCCAGACAGGGGGTAACACTGAAGCTTTCTTT CASSPLQTGGNTEAFF
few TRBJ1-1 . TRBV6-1 TGTGCCAGCAGTGGATCGACAGGGAACACTGAAGCTTTCTTT CASSGSTGNTEAFF
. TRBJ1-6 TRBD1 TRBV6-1 TGTGCCAGCAGGGGACAGCCTTATAATTCACCCCTCCACTTT CASRGQPYNSPLHF
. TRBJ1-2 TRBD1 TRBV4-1 TGCGCCAGCAGCCACCTGGGGACAGTCTATACAAACTATGGCTACACCTTC CASSHLGTVYTNYGYTF
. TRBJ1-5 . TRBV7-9 TGTGCCAGCAGCTTTGGAGGTTACAATCAGCCCCAGCATTTT CASSFGGYNQPQHF
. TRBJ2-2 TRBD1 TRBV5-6 TGTGCCAGCAGCTACGGGACAGGGATCACCGGGGAGCTGTTTTTT CASSYGTGITGELFF
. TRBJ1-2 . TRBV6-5 TGTGCCAGCAGGCCACAGGGAATCTATGGCTACACCTTC CASRPQGIYGYTF
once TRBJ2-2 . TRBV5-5 TGTGCCAGCAGTTCCGGCCCAGTGAGGACCGGGGAGCTGTTTTTT CASSSGPVRTGELFF
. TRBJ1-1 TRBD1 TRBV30 TGTGCCTGGAGGGGGACAGGAATTACGAACACTGAAGCTTTCTTT CAWRGTGITNTEAFF
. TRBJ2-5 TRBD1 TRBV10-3 TGTGCCATCAAACCGGCAGGGGGCAGGGAGACCCAGTACTTC CAIKPAGGRETQYF
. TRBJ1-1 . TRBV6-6 TGTGCCAGCAGTTATTCCGAGGGGAACACTGAAGCTTTCTTT CASSYSEGNTEAFF
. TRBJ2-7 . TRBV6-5 TGTGCCAGCAGTCGGGGGGCTAACTACGAGCAGTACTTC CASSRGANYEQYF
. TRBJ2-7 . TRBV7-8 TGTGCCAGCAGCTTACCCCGGACGGGGATCTACGAGCAGTACTTC CASSLPRTGIYEQYF
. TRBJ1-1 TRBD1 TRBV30 TGTGCCTGGAGTGCTGGGACAGCCATTTGGACTGAAGCTTTCTTT CAWSAGTAIWTEAFF
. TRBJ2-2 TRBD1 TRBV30 TGTGCCTGGCGTTGGACAGGGAGTTCCGGGGAGCTGTTTTTT CAWRWTGSSGELFF
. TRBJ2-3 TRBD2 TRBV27 TGTGCCAGCAGCTGGACTAGCGGGTTAGATACGCAGTATTTT CASSWTSGLDTQYF
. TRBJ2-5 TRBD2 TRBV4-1 TGCGCCAGCAGCCAAGTACCTAGCGGGGGGGAAGAGACCCAGTACTTC CASSQVPSGGEETQYF
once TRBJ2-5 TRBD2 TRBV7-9 TGTGCCAGCAGCTCGGGACTAGCGGGGCGGGAGACCCAGTACTTC CASSSGLAGRETQYF
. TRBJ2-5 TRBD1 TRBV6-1 TGTGCCAGCAGTGAATGGCCGGACAGGGGACAAGAGACCCAGTACTTC CASSEWPDRGQETQYF
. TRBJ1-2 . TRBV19 TGTGCCAGTAGTATAGTAGCAGACTATGGCTACACCTTC CASSIVADYGYTF
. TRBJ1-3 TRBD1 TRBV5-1 TGCGCCAGCAGCTTTTCAGGGGGTCTGGCAAACACCATATATTTT CASSFSGGLANTIYF
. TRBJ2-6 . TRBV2 TGTGCCAGCAAAGCAACCGGGGCCAACGTCCTGACTTTC CASKATGANVLTF
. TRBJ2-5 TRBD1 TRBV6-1 TGTGCCAGCAGAGGAAGGGGGCGACAGACCCAGTACTTC CASRGRGRQTQYF
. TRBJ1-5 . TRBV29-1 TGCAGCGTTGTCGGGGATGGCAATCAGCCCCAGCATTTT CSVVGDGNQPQHF
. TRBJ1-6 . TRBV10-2 TGCGCCAGCAGTGGTCAGGCTGGTTATAATTCACCCCTCCACTTT CASSGQAGYNSPLHF